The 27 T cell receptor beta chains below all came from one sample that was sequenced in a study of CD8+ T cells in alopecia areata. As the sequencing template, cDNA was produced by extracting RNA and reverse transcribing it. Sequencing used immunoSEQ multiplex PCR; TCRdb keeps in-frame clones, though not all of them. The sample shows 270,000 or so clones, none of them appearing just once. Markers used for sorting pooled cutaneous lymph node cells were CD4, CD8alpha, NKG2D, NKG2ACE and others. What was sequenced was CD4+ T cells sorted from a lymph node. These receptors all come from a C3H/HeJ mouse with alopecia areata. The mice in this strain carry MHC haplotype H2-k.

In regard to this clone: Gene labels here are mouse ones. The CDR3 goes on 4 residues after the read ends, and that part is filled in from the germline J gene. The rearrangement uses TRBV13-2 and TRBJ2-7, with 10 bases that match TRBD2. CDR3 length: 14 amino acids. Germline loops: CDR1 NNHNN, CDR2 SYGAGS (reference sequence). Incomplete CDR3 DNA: TGTGCCAGCGGTGCTGACTGGGGGGTATAT. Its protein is CASGADWGVY. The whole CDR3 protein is CASGADWGVYEQYF.

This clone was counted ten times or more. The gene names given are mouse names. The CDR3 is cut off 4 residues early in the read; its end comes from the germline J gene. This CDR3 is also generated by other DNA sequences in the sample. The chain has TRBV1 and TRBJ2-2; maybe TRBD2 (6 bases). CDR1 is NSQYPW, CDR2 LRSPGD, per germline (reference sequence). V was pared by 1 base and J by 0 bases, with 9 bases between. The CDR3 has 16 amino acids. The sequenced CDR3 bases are TGCACCTGCAGTGCAGGGCTGGGGACAAACACCGGG. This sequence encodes CTCSAGLGTNTG. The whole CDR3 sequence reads CTCSAGLGTNTGQLYF.

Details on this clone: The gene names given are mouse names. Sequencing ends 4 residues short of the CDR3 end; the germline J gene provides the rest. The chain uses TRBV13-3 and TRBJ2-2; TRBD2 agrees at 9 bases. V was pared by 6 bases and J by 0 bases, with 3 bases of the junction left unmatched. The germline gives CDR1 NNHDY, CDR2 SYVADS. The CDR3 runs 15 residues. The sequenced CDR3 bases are TGTGCCAGCACCGGACTGGGGTCAAACACCGGG. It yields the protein CASTGLGSNTG. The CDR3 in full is CASTGLGSNTGQLYF.

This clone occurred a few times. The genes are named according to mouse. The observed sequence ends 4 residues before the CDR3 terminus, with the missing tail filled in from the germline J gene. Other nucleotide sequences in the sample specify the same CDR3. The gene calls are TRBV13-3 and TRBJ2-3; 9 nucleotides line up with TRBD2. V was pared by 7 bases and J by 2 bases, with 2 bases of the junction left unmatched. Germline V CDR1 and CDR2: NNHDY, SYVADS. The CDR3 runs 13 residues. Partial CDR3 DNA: TGTGCCAGCTGGGGGGGCGTTGCAGAA. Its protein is CASWGGVAE. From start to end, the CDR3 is CASWGGVAETLYF.

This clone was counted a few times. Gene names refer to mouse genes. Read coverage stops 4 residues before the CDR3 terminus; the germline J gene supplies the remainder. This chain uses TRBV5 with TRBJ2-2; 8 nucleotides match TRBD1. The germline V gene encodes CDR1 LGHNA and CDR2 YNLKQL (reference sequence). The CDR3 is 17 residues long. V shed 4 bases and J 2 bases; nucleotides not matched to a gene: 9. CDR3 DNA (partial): TGTGCCAGCAGCCGCGGACAGGGAGGGGGCAACACCGGG. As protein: CASSRGQGGGNTG. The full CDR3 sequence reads CASSRGQGGGNTGQLYF.

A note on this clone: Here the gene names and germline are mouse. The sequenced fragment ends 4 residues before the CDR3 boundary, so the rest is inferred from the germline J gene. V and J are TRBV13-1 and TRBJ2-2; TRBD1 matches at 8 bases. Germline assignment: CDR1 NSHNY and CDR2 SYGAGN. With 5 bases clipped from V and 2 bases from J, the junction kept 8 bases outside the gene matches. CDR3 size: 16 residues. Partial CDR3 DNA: TGTGCCAGCAGCAGCCAGGGGGCGCGGAACACCGGG. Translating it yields CASSSQGARNTG. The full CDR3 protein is CASSSQGARNTGQLYF.

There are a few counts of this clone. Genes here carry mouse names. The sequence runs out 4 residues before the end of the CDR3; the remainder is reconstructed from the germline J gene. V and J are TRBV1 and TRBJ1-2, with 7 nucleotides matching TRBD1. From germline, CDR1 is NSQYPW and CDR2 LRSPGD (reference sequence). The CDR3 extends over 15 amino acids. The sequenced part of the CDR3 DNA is TGCACCTGCAGTGCAGATAACAGGGGCAGGTCC. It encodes CTCSADNRGRS. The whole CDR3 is CTCSADNRGRSDYTF. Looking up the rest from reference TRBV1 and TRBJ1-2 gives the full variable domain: VTLLEQNPRWRLVPRGQAVNLRCILKNSQYPWMSWYQQDLQKQLQWLFTLRSPGDKEVKSLPGADYLATRVTDTELRLQVANMSQGRTLYCTCSADNRGRSDYTFGSGTRLLVI.

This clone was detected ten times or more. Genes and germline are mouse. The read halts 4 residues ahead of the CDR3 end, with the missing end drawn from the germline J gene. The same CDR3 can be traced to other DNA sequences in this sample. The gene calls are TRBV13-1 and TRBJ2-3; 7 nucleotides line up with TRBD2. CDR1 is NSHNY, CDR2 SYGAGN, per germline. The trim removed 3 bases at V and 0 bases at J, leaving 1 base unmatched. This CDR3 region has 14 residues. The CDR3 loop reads CASSAGGSAETLYF. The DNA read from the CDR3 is TGTGCCAGCAGTGCTGGGGGTAGTGCAGAA.

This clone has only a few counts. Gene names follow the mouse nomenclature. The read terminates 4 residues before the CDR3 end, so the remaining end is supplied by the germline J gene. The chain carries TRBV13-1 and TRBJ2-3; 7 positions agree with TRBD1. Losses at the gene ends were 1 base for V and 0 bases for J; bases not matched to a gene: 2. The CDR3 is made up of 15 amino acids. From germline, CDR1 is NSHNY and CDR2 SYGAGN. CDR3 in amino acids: CASSDNRGSAETLYF. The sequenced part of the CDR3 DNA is TGTGCCAGCAGTGATAACAGGGGAAGTGCAGAA.

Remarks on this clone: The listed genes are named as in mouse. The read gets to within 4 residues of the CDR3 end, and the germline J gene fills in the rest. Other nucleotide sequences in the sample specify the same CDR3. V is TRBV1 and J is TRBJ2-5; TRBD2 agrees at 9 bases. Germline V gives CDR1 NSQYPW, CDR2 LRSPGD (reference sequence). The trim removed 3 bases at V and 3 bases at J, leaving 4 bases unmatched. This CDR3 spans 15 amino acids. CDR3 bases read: TGCACCTGCAGTGCGGAGACTGGGGGACAAGAC. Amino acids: CTCSAETGGQD. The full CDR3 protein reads CTCSAETGGQDTQYF.

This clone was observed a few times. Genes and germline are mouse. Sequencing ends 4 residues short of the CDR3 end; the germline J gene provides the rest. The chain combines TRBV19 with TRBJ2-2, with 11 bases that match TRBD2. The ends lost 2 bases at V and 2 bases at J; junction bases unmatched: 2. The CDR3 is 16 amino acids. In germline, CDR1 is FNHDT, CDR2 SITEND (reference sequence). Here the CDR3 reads CASSIRDWGNTGQLYF. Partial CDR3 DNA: TGTGCCAGCAGTATCCGGGACTGGGGGAACACCGGG.

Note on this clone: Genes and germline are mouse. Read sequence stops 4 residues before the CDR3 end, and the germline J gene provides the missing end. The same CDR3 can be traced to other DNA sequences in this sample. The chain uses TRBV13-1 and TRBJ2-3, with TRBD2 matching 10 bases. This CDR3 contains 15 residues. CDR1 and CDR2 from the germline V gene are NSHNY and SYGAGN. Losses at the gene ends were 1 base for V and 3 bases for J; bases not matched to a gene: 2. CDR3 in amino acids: CASSDLGGRAETLYF. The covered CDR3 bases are TGTGCCAGCAGTGATCTGGGGGGGCGCGCAGAA.

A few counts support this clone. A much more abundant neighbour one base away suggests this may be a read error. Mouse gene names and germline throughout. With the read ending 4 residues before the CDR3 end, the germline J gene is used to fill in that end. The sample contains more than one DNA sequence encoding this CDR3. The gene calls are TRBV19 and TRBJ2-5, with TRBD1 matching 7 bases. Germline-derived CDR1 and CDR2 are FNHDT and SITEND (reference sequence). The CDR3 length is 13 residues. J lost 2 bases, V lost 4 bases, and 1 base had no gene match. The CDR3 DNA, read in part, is TGTGCCAGCAGTCGGGACAGCCAAGAC. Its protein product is CASSRDSQD. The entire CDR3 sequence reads CASSRDSQDTQYF.

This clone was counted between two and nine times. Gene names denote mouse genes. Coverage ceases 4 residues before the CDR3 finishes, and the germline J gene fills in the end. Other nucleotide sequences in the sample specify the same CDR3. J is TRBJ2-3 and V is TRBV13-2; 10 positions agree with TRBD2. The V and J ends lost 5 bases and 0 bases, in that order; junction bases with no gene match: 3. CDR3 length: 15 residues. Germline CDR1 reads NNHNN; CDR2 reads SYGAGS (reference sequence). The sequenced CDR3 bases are TGTGCCAGCGGGGACTGGGGGTCAAGTGCAGAA. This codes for CASGDWGSSAE. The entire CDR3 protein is CASGDWGSSAETLYF.

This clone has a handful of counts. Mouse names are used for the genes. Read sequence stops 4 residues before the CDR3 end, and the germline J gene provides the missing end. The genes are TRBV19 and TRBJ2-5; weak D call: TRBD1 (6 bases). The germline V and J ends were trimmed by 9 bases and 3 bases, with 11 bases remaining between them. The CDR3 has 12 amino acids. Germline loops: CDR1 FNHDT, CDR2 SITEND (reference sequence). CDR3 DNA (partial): TGTGCCACCGGGACAACTCAAGAC. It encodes CATGTTQD. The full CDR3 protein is CATGTTQDTQYF. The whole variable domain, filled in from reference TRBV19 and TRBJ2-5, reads GGIITQTPKFLIGQEGQKLTLKCQQNFNHDTMYWYRQDSGKGLRLIYYSITENDLQKGDLSEGYDASREKKSSFSLTVTSAQKNEMAVFLCATGTTQDTQYFGPGTRLLVL.

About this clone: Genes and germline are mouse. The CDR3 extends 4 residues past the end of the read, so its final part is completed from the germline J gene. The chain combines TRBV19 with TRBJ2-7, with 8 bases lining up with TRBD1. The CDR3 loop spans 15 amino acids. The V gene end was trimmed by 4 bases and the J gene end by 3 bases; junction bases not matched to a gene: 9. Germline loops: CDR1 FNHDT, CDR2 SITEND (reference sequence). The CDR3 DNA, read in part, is TGTGCCAGCAGTCACACCTCAGGGGGCCTCTAT. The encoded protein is CASSHTSGGLY. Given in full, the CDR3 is CASSHTSGGLYEQYF.

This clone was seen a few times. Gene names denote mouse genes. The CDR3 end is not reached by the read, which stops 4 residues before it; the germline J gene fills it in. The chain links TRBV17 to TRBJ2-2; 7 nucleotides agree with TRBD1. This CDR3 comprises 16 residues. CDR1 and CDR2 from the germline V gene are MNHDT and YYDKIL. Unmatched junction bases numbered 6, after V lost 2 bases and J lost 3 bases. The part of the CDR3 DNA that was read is TGTGCTAGCAGTAGAACGACAGGGCGGGACACCGGG. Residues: CASSRTTGRDTG. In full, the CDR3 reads CASSRTTGRDTGQLYF.

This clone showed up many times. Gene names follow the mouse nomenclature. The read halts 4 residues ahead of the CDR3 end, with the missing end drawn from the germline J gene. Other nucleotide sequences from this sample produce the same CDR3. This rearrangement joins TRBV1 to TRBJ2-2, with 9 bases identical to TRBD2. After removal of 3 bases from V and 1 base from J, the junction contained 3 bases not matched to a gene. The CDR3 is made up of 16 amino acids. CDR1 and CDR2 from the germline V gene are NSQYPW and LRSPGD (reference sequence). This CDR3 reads CTCSAAGLGNTGQLYF. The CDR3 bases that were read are TGCACCTGCAGTGCGGCGGGACTGGGAAACACCGGG.

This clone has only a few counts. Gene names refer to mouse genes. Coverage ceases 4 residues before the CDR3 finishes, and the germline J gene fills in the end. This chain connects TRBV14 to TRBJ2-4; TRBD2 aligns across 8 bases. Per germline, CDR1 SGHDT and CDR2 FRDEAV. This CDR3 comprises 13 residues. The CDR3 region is CASSRGGANTLYF. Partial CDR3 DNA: TGTGCCAGCAGTCGGGGGGGCGCGAAC.

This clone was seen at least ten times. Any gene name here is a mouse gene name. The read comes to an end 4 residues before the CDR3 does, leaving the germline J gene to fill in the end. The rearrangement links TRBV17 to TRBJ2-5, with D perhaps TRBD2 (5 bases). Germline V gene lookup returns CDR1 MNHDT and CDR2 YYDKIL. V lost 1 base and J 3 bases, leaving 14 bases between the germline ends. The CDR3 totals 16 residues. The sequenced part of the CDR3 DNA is TGTGCTAGCAGTAGAGGCCCTTCGACTGTGCAAGAC. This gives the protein CASSRGPSTVQD. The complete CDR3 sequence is CASSRGPSTVQDTQYF.

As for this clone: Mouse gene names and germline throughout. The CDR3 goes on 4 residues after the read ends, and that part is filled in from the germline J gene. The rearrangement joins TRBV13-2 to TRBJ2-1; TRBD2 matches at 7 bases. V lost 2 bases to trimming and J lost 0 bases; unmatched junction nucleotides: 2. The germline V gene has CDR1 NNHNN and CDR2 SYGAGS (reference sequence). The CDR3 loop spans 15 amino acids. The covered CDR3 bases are TGTGCCAGCGGTGACTGGGGGACTAACTATGCT. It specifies CASGDWGTNYA. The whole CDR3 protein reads CASGDWGTNYAEQFF.

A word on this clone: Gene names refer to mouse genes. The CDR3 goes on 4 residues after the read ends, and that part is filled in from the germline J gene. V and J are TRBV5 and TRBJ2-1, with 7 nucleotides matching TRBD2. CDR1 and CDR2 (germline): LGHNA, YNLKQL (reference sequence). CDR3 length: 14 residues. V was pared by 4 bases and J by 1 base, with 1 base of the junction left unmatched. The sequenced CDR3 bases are TGTGCCAGCAGCCTGGGACTGAACTATGCT. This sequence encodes CASSLGLNYA. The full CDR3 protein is CASSLGLNYAEQFF.

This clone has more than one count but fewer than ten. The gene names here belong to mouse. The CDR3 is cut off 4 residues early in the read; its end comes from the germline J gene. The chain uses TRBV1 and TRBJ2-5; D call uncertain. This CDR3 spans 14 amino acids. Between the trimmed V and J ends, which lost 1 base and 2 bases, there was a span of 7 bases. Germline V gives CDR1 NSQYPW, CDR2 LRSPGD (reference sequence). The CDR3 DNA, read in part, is TGCACCTGCAGTGCAGCGAACATCCAAGAC. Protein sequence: CTCSAANIQD. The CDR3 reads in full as CTCSAANIQDTQYF. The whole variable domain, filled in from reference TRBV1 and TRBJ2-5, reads VTLLEQNPRWRLVPRGQAVNLRCILKNSQYPWMSWYQQDLQKQLQWLFTLRSPGDKEVKSLPGADYLATRVTDTELRLQVANMSQGRTLYCTCSAANIQDTQYFGPGTRLLVL.

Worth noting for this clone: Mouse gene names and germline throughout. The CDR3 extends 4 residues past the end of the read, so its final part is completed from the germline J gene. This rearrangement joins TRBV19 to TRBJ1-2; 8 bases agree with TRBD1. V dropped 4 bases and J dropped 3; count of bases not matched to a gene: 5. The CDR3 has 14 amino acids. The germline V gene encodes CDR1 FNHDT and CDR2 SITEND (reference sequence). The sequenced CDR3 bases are TGTGCCAGCAGTCGACAGGGACAGGACTCC. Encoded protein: CASSRQGQDS. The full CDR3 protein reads CASSRQGQDSDYTF.

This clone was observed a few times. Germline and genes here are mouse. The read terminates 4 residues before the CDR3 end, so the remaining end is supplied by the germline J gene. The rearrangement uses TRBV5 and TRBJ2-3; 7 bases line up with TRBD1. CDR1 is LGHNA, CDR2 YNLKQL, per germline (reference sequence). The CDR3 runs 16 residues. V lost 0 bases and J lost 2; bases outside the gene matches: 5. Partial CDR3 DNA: TGTGCCAGCAGCCAAGAGACAGGGTCTGTTGCAGAA. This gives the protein CASSQETGSVAE. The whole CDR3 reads CASSQETGSVAETLYF.

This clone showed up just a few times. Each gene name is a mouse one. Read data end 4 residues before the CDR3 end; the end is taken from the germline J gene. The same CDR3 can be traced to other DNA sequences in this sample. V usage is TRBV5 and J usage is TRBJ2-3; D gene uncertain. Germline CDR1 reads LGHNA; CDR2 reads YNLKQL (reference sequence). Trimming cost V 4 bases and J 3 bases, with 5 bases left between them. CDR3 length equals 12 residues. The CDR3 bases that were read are TGTGCCAGCAGCCTCAGGGCAGAA. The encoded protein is CASSLRAE. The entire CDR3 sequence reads CASSLRAETLYF.

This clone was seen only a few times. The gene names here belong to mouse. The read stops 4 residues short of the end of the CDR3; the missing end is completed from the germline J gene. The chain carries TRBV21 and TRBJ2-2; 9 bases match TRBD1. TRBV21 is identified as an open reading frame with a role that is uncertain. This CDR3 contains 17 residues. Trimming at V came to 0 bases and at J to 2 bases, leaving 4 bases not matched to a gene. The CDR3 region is CASSQSTQGANTGQLYF. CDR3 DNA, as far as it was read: TGTGCTAGCAGTCAATCGACACAGGGGGCGAACACCGGG.